This T cell receptor (beta chain) was sequenced in a study of CD8+CD57+ T cells in acquired aplastic anemia. The overall study: The mean DNA yield obtained from sorted CD4+ and CD8+ cells came to 3.2 ug. Study findings and constraints: Patients had around 30 CD8+ CDR3 sequences in common with controls (the shared set). Patient and control CD8+ Simpson's diversity was not significantly different.

With respect to this clonotype: Its antigen is unidentified.

It was patients with CD8+CD57+ cell expansion by flow cytometry who were chosen for sequencing. Therapy had not been given to patients before blood sampling. Genomic DNA, the template, was used for profiling of the TCR beta VDJ and CDR3. TCRdb reprocessed the reads with MiXCR, giving one entry per CDR3 protein. The table shows 160,000 or so distinct CDR3 sequences, with around 48% occurring only once. The V gene's germline CDR1 is MGHDK and CDR2 SYGVNS. The CDR3 loop spans 15 amino acids. The trim removed 4 bases at V and 7 bases at J, leaving 12 bases unmatched. The clonotype originates from a human donor with aplastic anemia. The chain uses TRBV25-1 and TRBJ1-2; 7 bases match TRBD1. Sequenced: sorted CD4+, CD8+, or CD8+CD57+ T cells (not recorded which) from PBMCs. The CDR3 reads CASSGFEAGGGGYTF. In DNA, the CDR3 is TGTGCCAGCAGTGGATTCGAGGCAGGGGGAGGTGGCTACACCTTC.